This TCR beta chain was sequenced for a study of post-analysis software for immune sequencing data. Study context: The study covered relapsing-remitting, secondary progressive and progressive-relapsing courses of multiple sclerosis. The study's findings and limits: The normalized Chao1 diversity of multiple sclerosis patients was significantly lower than that of controls. Same-batch samples co-clustered strongly by F measure. A handful of TRBV segments occurring more often in patients than controls included TRBV5-6, TRBV5-1 and TRBV20-1.

This clonotype has more than one count but fewer than ten. The target antigen is unknown. Libraries were made from TCR beta cDNA, and they carried unique molecular identifiers. There were about 0.95 to 11 million T cells, and about half a million cDNA molecules came from them. TCRdb ran MiXCR on the PCR reads and lists one entry per CDR3 protein. This sample carries 650,000 to 850,000 distinct CDR3 sequences, roughly 50% of them seen once, and the ten largest clones take 4.6%. This CDR3 is 12 amino acids long. Germline V gives CDR1 DFQATT, CDR2 SNEGSKA (reference sequence). The genes are TRBV20-1 and TRBJ2-4, with 8 bases matching TRBD1. The last part of the DNA fits TRBJ2-7 better; the J call may be wrong. The source material was blood. This sequence originates from a girl between 5 and 17 years old with multiple sclerosis. The CDR3 protein is CSASQGADEQYF. The CDR3 DNA reads as TGCAGTGCTAGCCAGGGGGCGGACGAGCAGTACTTC.